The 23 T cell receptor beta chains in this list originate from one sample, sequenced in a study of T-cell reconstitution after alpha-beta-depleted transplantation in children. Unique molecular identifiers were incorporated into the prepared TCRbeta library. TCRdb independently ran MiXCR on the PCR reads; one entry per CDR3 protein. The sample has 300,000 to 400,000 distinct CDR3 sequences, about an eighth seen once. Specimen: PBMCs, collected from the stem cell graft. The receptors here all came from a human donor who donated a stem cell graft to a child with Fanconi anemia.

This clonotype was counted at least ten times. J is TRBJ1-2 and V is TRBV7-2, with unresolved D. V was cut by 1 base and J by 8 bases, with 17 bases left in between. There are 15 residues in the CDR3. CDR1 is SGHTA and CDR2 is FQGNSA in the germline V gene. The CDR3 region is CASSLEGRGTGGYTF. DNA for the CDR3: TGTGCCAGCAGCTTAGAGGGCAGAGGTACGGGAGGCTACACCTTC.

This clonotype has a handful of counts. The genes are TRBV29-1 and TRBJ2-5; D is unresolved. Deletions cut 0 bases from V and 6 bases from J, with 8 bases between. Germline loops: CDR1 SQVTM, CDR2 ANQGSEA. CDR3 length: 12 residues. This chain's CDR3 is CSVEEGWQTQYF. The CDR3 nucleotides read TGCAGCGTTGAAGAGGGGTGGCAGACCCAGTACTTC.

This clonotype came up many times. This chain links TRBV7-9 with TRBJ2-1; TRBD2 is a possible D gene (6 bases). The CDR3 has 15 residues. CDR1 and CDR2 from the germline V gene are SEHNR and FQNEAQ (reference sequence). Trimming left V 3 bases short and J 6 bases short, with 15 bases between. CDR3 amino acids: CASSFGPGVVNEQFF. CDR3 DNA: TGTGCCAGCAGCTTCGGTCCGGGGGTGGTCAATGAGCAGTTCTTC. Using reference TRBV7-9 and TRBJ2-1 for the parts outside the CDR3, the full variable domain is DTGVSQNPRHKITKRGQNVTFRCDPISEHNRLYWYRQTLGQGPEFLTYFQNEAQLEKSRLLSDRFSAERPKGSFSTLEIQRTEQGDSAMYLCASSFGPGVVNEQFFGPGTRLTVL.

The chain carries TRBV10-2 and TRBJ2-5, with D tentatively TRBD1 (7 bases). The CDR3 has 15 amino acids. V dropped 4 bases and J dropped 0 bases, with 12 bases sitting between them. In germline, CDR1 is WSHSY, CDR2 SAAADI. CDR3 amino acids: CASSARGVYQETQYF. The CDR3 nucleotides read TGCGCCAGCAGTGCCAGGGGGGTGTACCAAGAGACCCAGTACTTC.

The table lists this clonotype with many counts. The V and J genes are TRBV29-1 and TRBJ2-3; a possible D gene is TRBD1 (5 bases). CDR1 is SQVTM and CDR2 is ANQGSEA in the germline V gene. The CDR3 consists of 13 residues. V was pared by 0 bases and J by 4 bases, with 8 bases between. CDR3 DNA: TGCAGCGTTGAAGACAGGGCAGCAGATACGCAGTATTTT. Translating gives CSVEDRAADTQYF.

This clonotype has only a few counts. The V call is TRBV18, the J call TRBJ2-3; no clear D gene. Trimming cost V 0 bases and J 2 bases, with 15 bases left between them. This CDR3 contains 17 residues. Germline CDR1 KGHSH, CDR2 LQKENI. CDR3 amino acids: CASSPPTGRLYTDTQYF. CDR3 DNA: TGTGCCAGCTCACCACCCACCGGGCGTTTATACACAGATACGCAGTATTTT. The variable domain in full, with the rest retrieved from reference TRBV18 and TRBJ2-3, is NAGVMQNPRHLVRRRGQEARLRCSPMKGHSHVYWYRQLPEEGLKFMVYLQKENIIDESGMPKERFSAEFPKEGPSILRIQQVVRGDSAAYFCASSPPTGRLYTDTQYFGPGTRLTVL.

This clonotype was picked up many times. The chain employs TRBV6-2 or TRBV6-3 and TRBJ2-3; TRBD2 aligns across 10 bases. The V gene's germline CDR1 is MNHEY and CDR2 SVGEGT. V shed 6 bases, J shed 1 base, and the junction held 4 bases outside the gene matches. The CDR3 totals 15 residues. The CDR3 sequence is CASRTGTSGTDTQYF. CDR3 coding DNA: TGTGCCAGCAGGACCGGGACTAGCGGCACAGATACGCAGTATTTT.

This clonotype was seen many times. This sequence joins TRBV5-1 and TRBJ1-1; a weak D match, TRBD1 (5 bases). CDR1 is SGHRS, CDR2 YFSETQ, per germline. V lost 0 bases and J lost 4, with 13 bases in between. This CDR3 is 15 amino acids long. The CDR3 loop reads CASSLGSGLGTEAFF. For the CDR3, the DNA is TGCGCCAGCAGCTTGGGGTCAGGGCTTGGCACTGAAGCTTTCTTT.

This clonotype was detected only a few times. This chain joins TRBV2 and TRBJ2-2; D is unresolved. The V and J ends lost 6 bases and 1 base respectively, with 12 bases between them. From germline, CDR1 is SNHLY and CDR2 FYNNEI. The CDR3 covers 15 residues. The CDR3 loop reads CASRDRRQNTGELFF. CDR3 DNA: TGTGCCAGCAGGGACCGAAGACAGAACACCGGGGAGCTGTTTTTT.

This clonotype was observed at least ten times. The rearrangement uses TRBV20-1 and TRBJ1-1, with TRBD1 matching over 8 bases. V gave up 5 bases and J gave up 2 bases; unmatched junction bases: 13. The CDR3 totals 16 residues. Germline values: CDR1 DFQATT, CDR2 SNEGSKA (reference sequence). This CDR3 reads CSAAQGAGKGNTEAFF. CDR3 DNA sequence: TGCAGTGCTGCCCAGGGGGCCGGAAAGGGAAACACTGAAGCTTTCTTT.

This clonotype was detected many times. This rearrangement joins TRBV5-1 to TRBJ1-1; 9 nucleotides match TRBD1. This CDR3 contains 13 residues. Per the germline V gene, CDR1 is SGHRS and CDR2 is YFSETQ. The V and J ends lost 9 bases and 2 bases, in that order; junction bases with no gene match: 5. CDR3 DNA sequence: TGCGCCACCCAGGGACAGGGAAACACTGAAGCTTTCTTT. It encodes CATQGQGNTEAFF.

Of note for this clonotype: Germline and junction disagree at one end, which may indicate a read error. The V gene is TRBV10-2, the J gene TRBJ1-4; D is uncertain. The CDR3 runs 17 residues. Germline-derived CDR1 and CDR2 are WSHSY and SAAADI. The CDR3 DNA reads TGCGCCAGCAGAGGACGGCAACCCCCTGCAACTAATGGAAAACTGTTTTTT. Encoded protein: CASRGRQPPATNGKLFF.

The CDR3 DNA reads TGTGCCAGCAACTCCGGGCGGGAGGGCCCGGAGCAGTTCTTC. Translating gives CASNSGREGPEQFF. The chain uses TRBV7-2 and TRBJ2-1; 9 bases align to TRBD2. The CDR3 totals 14 residues. CDR1 SGHTA and CDR2 FQGNSA come from the germline V gene. Unmatched junction bases numbered 11, after V lost 7 bases and J lost 10 bases.

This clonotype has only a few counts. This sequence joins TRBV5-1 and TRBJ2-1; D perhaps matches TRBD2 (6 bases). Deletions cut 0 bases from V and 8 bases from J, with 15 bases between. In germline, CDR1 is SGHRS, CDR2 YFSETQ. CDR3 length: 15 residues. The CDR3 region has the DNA TGCGCCAGCAGCTTGGGGGGCAGGTCGGGGGATGAGCAGTTCTTC. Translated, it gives CASSLGGRSGDEQFF.

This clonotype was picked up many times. The CDR3 loop is CASSQDLAGHTEAFF. CDR3 bases: TGCGCCAGCAGCCAAGATCTTGCGGGGCACACTGAAGCTTTCTTT. The rearrangement links TRBV4-3 to TRBJ1-1; D may be TRBD1 (5 bases). V was trimmed by 0 bases and J by 3 bases, leaving 11 bases between them. Germline V gene data show CDR1 as LGHNA and CDR2 as YSLEER. This CDR3 is built from 15 residues.

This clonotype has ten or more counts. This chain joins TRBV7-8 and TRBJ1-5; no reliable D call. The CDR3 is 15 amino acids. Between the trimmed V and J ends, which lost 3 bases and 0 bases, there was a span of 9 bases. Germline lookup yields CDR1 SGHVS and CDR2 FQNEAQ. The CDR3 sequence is CASSFGRLSNQPQHF. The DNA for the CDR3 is TGTGCCAGCAGCTTTGGACGGCTTAGCAATCAGCCCCAGCATTTT.

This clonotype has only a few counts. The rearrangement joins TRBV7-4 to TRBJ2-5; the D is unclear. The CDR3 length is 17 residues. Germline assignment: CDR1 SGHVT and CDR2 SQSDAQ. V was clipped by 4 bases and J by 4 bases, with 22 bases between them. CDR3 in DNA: TGTGCCAGCAGCTCCACCGGAAGGGCGCAACGGGCAGAGACCCAGTACTTC. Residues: CASSSTGRAQRAETQYF.

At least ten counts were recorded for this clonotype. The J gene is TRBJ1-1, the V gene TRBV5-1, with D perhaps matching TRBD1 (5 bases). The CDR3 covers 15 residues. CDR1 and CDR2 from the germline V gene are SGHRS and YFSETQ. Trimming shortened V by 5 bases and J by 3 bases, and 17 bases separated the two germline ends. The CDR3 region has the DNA TGCGCCAGCAGTCAGGGAGCGGGTGGCTACACTGAAGCTTTCTTT. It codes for CASSQGAGGYTEAFF.

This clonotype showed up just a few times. The CDR3 coding sequence is TGCGCCAGCAGCCAAGATGAGACTAGCTTCTACAATGAGCAGTTCTTC. It is translated as CASSQDETSFYNEQFF. V is TRBV4-3 and J is TRBJ2-1, with TRBD2 matching 7 bases. This CDR3 spans 16 amino acids. The germline V gene encodes CDR1 LGHNA and CDR2 YSLEER. V was clipped by 0 bases and J by 3 bases; unmatched bases: 5.

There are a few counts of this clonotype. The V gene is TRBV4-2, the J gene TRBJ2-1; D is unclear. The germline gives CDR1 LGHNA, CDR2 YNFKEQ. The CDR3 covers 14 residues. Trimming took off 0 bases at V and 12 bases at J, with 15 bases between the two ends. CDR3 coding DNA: TGTGCCAGCAGCCAAGATGGCCTCCTTAATTGGCAGTTCTTC. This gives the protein CASSQDGLLNWQFF.

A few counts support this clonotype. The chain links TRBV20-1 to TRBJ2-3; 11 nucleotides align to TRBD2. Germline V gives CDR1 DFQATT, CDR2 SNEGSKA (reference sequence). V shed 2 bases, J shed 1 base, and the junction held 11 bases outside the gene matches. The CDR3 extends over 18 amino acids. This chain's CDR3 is CSARRLRLAGGGTDTQYF. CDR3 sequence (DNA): TGCAGTGCTAGACGACTCCGGCTAGCGGGGGGCGGCACAGATACGCAGTATTTT.

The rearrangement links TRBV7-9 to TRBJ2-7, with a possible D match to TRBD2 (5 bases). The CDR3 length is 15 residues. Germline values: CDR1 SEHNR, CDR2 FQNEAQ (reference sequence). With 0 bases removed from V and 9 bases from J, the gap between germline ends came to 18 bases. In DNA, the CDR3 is TGTGCCAGCAGCTTAGCTACGGGGAGCCACACCTGGCAGTACGTC. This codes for CASSLATGSHTWQYV.

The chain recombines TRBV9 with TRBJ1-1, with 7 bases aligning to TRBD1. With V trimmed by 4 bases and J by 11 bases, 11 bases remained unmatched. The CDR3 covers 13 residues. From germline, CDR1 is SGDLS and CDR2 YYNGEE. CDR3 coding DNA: TGTGCCAGCAGCCTCTTGGGGGACAGTGTTGCTTTCTTT. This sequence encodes CASSLLGDSVAFF. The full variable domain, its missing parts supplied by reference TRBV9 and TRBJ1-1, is DSGVTQTPKHLITATGQRVTLRCSPRSGDLSVYWYQQSLDQGLQFLIQYYNGEERAKGNILERFSAQQFPDLHSELNLSSLELGDSALYFCASSLLGDSVAFFGQGTRLTVV.